What follows are 4 T cell receptor beta chains derived from one specimen sequenced in a study of shared clonotypes between healthy human individuals. TCRdb keeps only in-frame clones here, not all; method: immunoSEQ multiplex PCR. This sample has about 2 million clones; 95% occur once, and the top ten carry approximately 0.13%. Sequencing was carried out using naive CD4+ T cells sorted from blood. Subset in this sample: CD45RA+ positively selected. Source of these receptors: a man between 18 and 35 years old in good health.

V usage is TRBV2 and J usage is TRBJ2-2, with 10 bases lining up with TRBD2. J lost 0 bases, V lost 6 bases, and 1 base had no gene match. The germline CDR1 and CDR2 sequences are SNHLY and FYNNEI. CDR3 size: 15 residues. CDR3 DNA: TGTGCCAGCAGGGGACTAGCGCCGAACACCGGGGAGCTGTTTTTT. Protein product: CASRGLAPNTGELFF.

This chain joins TRBV5-1 and TRBJ2-3; maybe TRBD2 (6 bases). Germline assignment: CDR1 SGHRS and CDR2 YFSETQ. V gave up 2 bases and J gave up 2 bases, with 12 bases separating them. The CDR3 is made up of 15 amino acids. For the CDR3, the DNA is TGCGCCAGCAGCTTAATAGCGGTTAACACAGATACGCAGTATTTT. Its protein is CASSLIAVNTDTQYF. Full variable domain (outside the CDR3, taken from reference TRBV5-1 and TRBJ2-3): KAGVTQTPRYLIKTRGQQVTLSCSPISGHRSVSWYQQTPGQGLQFLFEYFSETQRNKGNFPGRFSGRQFSNSRSEMNVSTLELGDSALYLCASSLIAVNTDTQYFGPGTRLTVL.

This chain uses TRBV23-1 with TRBJ1-5; no reliable D call. TRBV23-1 qualifies as an ORF whose function is uncertain. V dropped 7 bases and J dropped 16 bases, with 14 bases sitting between them. The CDR3 extends over 10 amino acids. The CDR3 DNA is TGCGCCAGCAAGTTACCCAAGAAACATTTT. This sequence encodes CASKLPKKHF.

This chain connects TRBV7-2 to TRBJ2-7; D may be TRBD2 (7 bases). V lost 2 bases and J lost 6, with 14 bases in between. Germline CDR1 SGHTA, CDR2 FQGNSA. This CDR3 is 14 amino acids long. CDR3 region: CASSLNTGGLEQYF. CDR3 nucleotide sequence: TGTGCCAGCAGCTTAAACACGGGGGGCCTCGAGCAGTACTTC.